A few counts support the clone carrying this TCR beta chain. Its antigen is unknown. Regarding treatment: oral pan-JAK inhibitor, 5-10 mg twice daily. These data come from a study of CD8+ T cells in alopecia areata. Regarding the study as a whole: In scalp, tofacitinib significantly decreased clonality and expanded CD8+ clones among the top 100. Clonality exceeded that of normal scalp in lesional scalp, most notably in alopecia totalis/universalis. Against the mouse data, patients shared TCRs less clearly, possibly for HLA reasons.

The CDR3 is 13 amino acids. V was clipped by 0 bases and J by 2 bases, with 8 bases between them. Germline CDR1 is GTSNPN and CDR2 is SVGIG (reference sequence). Extracted from the samples, RNA was reverse transcribed into cDNA to serve as the sequencing template. The assay was immunoSEQ multiplex PCR, and TCRdb's table has in-frame clones only and misses some. Of 150,000 to 250,000 clones detected, around 60% appear once; the ten largest clones hold approximately 3.4%. The chain couples TRBV30 to TRBJ2-7; no definite D call. The material was CD4+ T cells sorted from blood, obtained at week 4, from a patient treated with tofacitinib. The TCR comes from a human donor with alopecia areata. CDR3 region: CAWSVQPPYEQYF. Here the CDR3 DNA reads TGTGCCTGGAGTGTACAGCCACCCTACGAGCAGTACTTC.